This passage covers 19 T cell receptor beta chains from one sample sequenced in a study of control samples from healthy donors and cancer patients. TCRdb's table, derived via immunoSEQ multiplex PCR, lists solely in-frame clones and lacks some. Of roughly 80,000 clones in the sample, around 92% are singletons; the top ten hold 4.5% to 7%. The source material was blood. The receptors shown here come from a man in his fifties in good health.

The chain is built from TRBV12-3 or TRBV12-4 and TRBJ2-7; no clear D gene. CDR3 length: 13 amino acids. The V and J ends lost 4 bases and 2 bases respectively, with 9 bases between them. CDR3 bases: TGTGCCAGCAGTTGGCGGCGCGCCTACGAGCAGTACTTC. It yields the protein CASSWRRAYEQYF.

The chain has TRBV18 and TRBJ2-2, with 9 positions matching TRBD1. The CDR3 consists of 14 residues. The V segment lost 5 bases and the J segment 6 bases; nucleotides outside the gene matches: 4. Per the germline V gene, CDR1 is KGHSH and CDR2 is LQKENI. CDR3 bases: TGTGCCAGCTCAAGTAGGACAGGGGCCGGGGAGCTGTTTTTT. Translated: CASSSRTGAGELFF.

The chain has TRBV7-6 and TRBJ2-1, with TRBD2 as a possible D gene (5 bases). CDR3 length: 19 residues. V lost 5 bases to trimming and J lost 0 bases, with 23 bases between them. The V gene's germline CDR1 is SGHVS and CDR2 FNYEAQ. CDR3 bases: TGTGCCAGCAGCGTTAGGGCACGGGGTGGGATTAGCTCCTACAATGAGCAGTTCTTC. It encodes CASSVRARGGISSYNEQFF.

This chain connects TRBV3-1 (or the pseudogene TRBV3-2) to TRBJ2-3; D gene ambiguous. The CDR3 totals 12 residues. Looked up from germline, CDR1 is LGHDT and CDR2 is YNNKEL (reference sequence). With 5 bases removed from V and 6 bases from J, the gap between germline ends came to 9 bases. Here the CDR3 reads CASSTLADTQYF. In nucleotides, the CDR3 is TGTGCCAGCAGCACCCTCGCGGATACGCAGTATTTT.

This clone showed up just once. The chain recombines TRBV24-1 with TRBJ2-1; weak D call: TRBD1 (6 bases). The CDR3 sequence is 18 residues long. Trimming stripped 2 bases from V and 3 bases from J, with 19 bases between. Germline loops: CDR1 KGHDR, CDR2 SFDVKD. The CDR3 reads CATSDSTIHRDNYNEQFF. The CDR3 DNA follows: TGTGCCACCAGTGATTCCACGATACACCGGGACAACTACAATGAGCAGTTCTTC.

The rearrangement uses TRBV19 and TRBJ2-2; TRBD1 matches 8 bases. The CDR3 loop spans 16 amino acids. CDR1 is LNHDA and CDR2 is SQIVND in the germline V gene (reference sequence). J lost 7 bases, V lost 5 bases, and 12 bases had no gene match. CDR3 bases: TGTGCCAGTAGTCCTCAGGGGGCCGGCTTCGGCGGGGAGCTGTTTTTT. It translates to CASSPQGAGFGGELFF.

This clone has only one observation. The V gene is TRBV18, the J gene TRBJ2-3; no firm D call. Trimming cost V 4 bases and J 2 bases, with 13 bases left between them. This CDR3 contains 15 residues. The germline CDR1 and CDR2 sequences are KGHSH and LQKENI. CDR3 nucleotide sequence: TGTGCCAGCTCACTGCCCAGGTCCCCCACAGATACGCAGTATTTT. Translating it yields CASSLPRSPTDTQYF.

J is TRBJ2-1 and V is TRBV24-1, with TRBD2 as a possible D gene (6 bases). This CDR3 contains 14 residues. Deletions cut 1 base from V and 5 bases from J, with 8 bases between. CDR1 and CDR2 (germline): KGHDR, SFDVKD. This chain's CDR3 is CATSDFGGHNEQFF. CDR3 DNA: TGTGCCACCAGTGATTTCGGAGGGCACAATGAGCAGTTCTTC.

This sequence joins TRBV5-8 and TRBJ2-5; 7 nucleotides agree with TRBD1. CDR3 length equals 14 residues. The trim removed 4 bases at V and 1 base at J, leaving 4 bases unmatched. The germline V gene encodes CDR1 SGHTS and CDR2 YDEGEE. This CDR3 reads CASSVRGPQETQYF. In DNA form, the CDR3 reads TGTGCCAGCAGCGTTAGGGGGCCCCAAGAGACCCAGTACTTC.

V gene TRBV21-1 combines with J gene TRBJ1-5. TRBV21-1 is deemed a pseudogene. This CDR3 is built from 14 residues. CDR3 sequence: CASSWVEGNQPQHF. For the CDR3, the DNA is TGTGCCAGCAGCTGGGTGGAGGGCAATCAGCCCCAGCATTTT.

The chain recombines TRBV24-1 with TRBJ1-1, with a weak D call TRBD1 (6 bases). Germline values: CDR1 KGHDR, CDR2 SFDVKD. V was pared by 7 bases and J by 1 base, with 12 bases between. The CDR3 consists of 14 residues. CDR3: CATRAGTKNTEAFF. The CDR3 DNA reads TGTGCCACCAGGGCCGGGACAAAGAACACTGAAGCTTTCTTT.

J is TRBJ1-3 and V is TRBV6-5; 7 bases are a match to TRBD1. The germline V gene encodes CDR1 MNHEY and CDR2 SVGAGI. V lost 6 bases to trimming and J lost 4 bases; unmatched junction nucleotides: 9. The CDR3 has 15 residues. The CDR3 loop is CASRQGGQGGNTIYF. The CDR3 DNA reads TGTGCCAGCAGGCAGGGGGGGCAGGGCGGAAACACCATATATTTT.

The chain carries TRBV21-1 and TRBJ2-5; the D call TRBD2 from the table was never checked on the DNA. TRBV21-1 is designated a pseudogene. The CDR3 length is 18 residues. CDR3 nucleotide sequence: TGTGCCAGCAGCAAATTAAGGGACGAGCGGGGGGCCCAAGAGACCCAGTACTTC. It translates to CASSKLRDERGAQETQYF.

This clone was seen a handful of times. J is TRBJ2-7 and V is TRBV29-1; 12 bases line up with TRBD2. V dropped 0 bases and J dropped 9; count of bases not matched to a gene: 12. Germline V gives CDR1 SQVTM, CDR2 ANQGSEA. The CDR3 length is 16 residues. CDR3 loop: CSVEDVLAGGMDGQYF. CDR3 sequence (DNA): TGCAGCGTTGAAGACGTACTAGCGGGGGGAATGGATGGGCAGTACTTC.

J is TRBJ2-3 and V is TRBV12-3 or TRBV12-4, with TRBD1 matching 7 bases. The CDR3 length is 13 residues. The V gene end was trimmed by 4 bases and the J gene end by 6 bases; junction bases not matched to a gene: 4. Written as DNA, the CDR3 is TGTGCCAGCAGTTCTAGACAGGGCGATACGCAGTATTTT. Protein sequence: CASSSRQGDTQYF.

V usage is TRBV7-2 and J usage is TRBJ1-2; D unclear. Trimming took 7 bases from V and 0 from J, leaving 18 bases between them. The CDR3 extends over 16 amino acids. The germline V gene has CDR1 SGHTA and CDR2 FQGNSA. CDR3 nucleotide sequence: TGTGCCAGCACCCCAGCTGCGGATAATTCTAACTATGGCTACACCTTC. As protein: CASTPAADNSNYGYTF.

The chain links TRBV4-1 to TRBJ2-7; 8 bases line up with TRBD2. V was pared by 4 bases and J by 2 bases, with 4 bases of the junction left unmatched. The CDR3 runs to 14 residues. Per germline, CDR1 MGHRA and CDR2 YSYEKL. CDR3 nucleotides: TGCGCCAGCAGCCGCCCGGGACTAGCCTACGAGCAGTACTTC. This encodes CASSRPGLAYEQYF.

The chain is built from TRBV12-3 or TRBV12-4 and TRBJ2-1; no clear D. The CDR3 is 12 residues long. V dropped 5 bases and J dropped 9 bases, with 11 bases sitting between them. The CDR3 region has the DNA TGTGCCAGCAGTCCCCAATTGGGTGAGCAGTTCTTC. Translation gives CASSPQLGEQFF.

V usage is TRBV29-1 and J usage is TRBJ1-3; tentatively, D is TRBD1 (5 bases). Trimming cost V 5 bases and J 4 bases, with 15 bases left between them. Germline V CDR1 and CDR2: SQVTM, ANQGSEA. The CDR3 runs 14 residues. The CDR3 reads CSVSSGTVGNTIYF. The CDR3 nucleotides read TGCAGCGTTTCCTCCGGGACCGTAGGAAACACCATATATTTT.